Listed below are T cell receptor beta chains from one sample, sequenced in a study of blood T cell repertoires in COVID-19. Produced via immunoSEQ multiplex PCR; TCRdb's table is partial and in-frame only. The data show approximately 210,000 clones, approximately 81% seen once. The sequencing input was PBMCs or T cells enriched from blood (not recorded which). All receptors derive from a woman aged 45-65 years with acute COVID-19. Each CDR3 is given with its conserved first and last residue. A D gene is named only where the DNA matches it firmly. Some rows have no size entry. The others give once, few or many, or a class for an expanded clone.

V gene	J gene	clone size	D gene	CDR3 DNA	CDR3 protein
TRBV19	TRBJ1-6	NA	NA	TGTGCCAGTAGTATAGGGCAGGGAAATAATTCACCCCTCCACTTT	CASSIGQGNNSPLHF
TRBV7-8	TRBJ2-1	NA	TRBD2	TGTGCCAGTGGGACTAGCGTGCTCGATGAGCAGTTCTTC	CASGTSVLDEQFF
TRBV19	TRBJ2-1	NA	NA	TGTGCCAGTAGTATTATTTTCCGGCCTAGTGGCAATGAGCAGTTCTTC	CASSIIFRPSGNEQFF
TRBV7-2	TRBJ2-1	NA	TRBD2	TGTGCCAGCAGCTTAGTACTAGCGGGAGTATGGACCTACAATGAGCAGTTCTTC	CASSLVLAGVWTYNEQFF
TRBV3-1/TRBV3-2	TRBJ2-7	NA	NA	TGTGCCAGCAGCCATACAGGGAGCTCCTACGAGCAGTACTTC	CASSHTGSSYEQYF
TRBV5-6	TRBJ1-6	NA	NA	TGTGCCAGCAGCGACCCGGGACACACGAATTCACCCCTCCACTTT	CASSDPGHTNSPLHF
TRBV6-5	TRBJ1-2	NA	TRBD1	TGTGCCAGCAGTTACTCTAATACCGGACAGGGTGGCTACACCTTC	CASSYSNTGQGGYTF
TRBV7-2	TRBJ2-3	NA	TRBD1	TGTGCCAGCAGCCCAGACAGGGGTACAACAGATACGCAGTATTTT	CASSPDRGTTDTQYF
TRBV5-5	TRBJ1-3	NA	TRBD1	TGTGCCAGCAGGACATTTCAACAGGGGGGAAACACCATATATTTT	CASRTFQQGGNTIYF
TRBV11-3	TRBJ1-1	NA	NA	TGTGCCAGCAGCTTAGGGGCAGGGAACACTGAAGCTTTCTTT	CASSLGAGNTEAFF
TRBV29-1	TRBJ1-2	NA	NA	TGCAGCGTTGAGGGGTGGGCGGGAGGAATAAGGGACTATGGCTACACCTTC	CSVEGWAGGIRDYGYTF
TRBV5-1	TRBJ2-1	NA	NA	TGCGCCAGCAGCTTGAGCGGAGGGAGGAATGAGCAGTTCTTC	CASSLSGGRNEQFF
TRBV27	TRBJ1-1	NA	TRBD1	TGTGCCAGCAGTCCGCTAACTCTCGGGACAGGGGCAAACACTGAAGCTTTCTTT	CASSPLTLGTGANTEAFF
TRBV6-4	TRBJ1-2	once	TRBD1	TGTGCCAGCAGAGCCTATTCACAGGGGTTGTATGGCTACACCTTC	CASRAYSQGLYGYTF
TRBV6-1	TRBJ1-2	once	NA	TGTGCCAGCAGTGAAGGGGGCGCAGGTCGTGGCTACACCTTC	CASSEGGAGRGYTF
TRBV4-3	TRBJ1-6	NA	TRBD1	TGCGCCAGCAGCCTTTCCATCACAGGGGGTAATTCACCCCTCCACTTT	CASSLSITGGNSPLHF
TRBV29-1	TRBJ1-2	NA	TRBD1	TGCAGCGTTGAAGTAACAGGGGGTATCTATGGCTACACCTTC	CSVEVTGGIYGYTF
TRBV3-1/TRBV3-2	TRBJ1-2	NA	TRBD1	TGTGCCAGCAGCTTAACAGGGGGCCAGGATGGCTACACCTTC	CASSLTGGQDGYTF
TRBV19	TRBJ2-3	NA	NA	TGTGCCAGTACCAAGTACCTAATCTCCAGGGCCAGCACAGATACGCAGTATTTT	CASTKYLISRASTDTQYF
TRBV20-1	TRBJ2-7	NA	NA	TGCAGTGCTAGTGAAGGGGTTGTCCTGGAGCAGTACTTC	CSASEGVVLEQYF
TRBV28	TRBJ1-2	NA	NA	TGTGCCAGCAGGACAGGTGACTATGGCTACACCTTC	CASRTGDYGYTF
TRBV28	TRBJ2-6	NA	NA	TGTGCCAGCACCCCCGAGGGCGGCGGGGCCAACGTCCTGACTTTC	CASTPEGGGANVLTF
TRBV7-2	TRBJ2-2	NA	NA	TGTGCCAGCAGCATACACCCCCAGGGGCCAAACACCGGGGAGCTGTTTTTT	CASSIHPQGPNTGELFF